Following are 30 T cell receptor beta chains from one sample sequenced in a study of blood T cell repertoires in COVID-19. Profiled with immunoSEQ multiplex PCR; TCRdb holds only in-frame clones, not every one. The table has 200,000 to 250,000 clones, about 93% seen once; the top ten hold around 0.83%. Input material: peripheral blood. These receptors all stem from a man younger than 40 with COVID-19, enrolled during active disease.

CDR3 DNA sequence: TGCGCCAGCAGCCCTCTCCCGGGGAATGAGCAGTTCTTC. It specifies CASSPLPGNEQFF. The chain has TRBV4-1 and TRBJ2-1, with a weak D call TRBD2 (5 bases). V was trimmed by 4 bases and J by 7 bases, leaving 11 bases between them. Germline CDR1 MGHRA, CDR2 YSYEKL. The CDR3 is 13 residues long.

The DNA for the CDR3 is TGTGCCAGCAGTGAGAGGGATGAAAAACTGTTTTTT. This encodes CASSERDEKLFF. This chain uses TRBV6-4 with TRBJ1-4; D ambiguous. The germline V gene has CDR1 MRHNA and CDR2 SNTAGT. The CDR3 consists of 12 residues. Trimming pared 3 bases from V and 6 bases from J, leaving 5 bases between.

The chain employs TRBV6-1 and TRBJ1-2; unclear D gene. This CDR3 is 13 amino acids long. CDR1 and CDR2 (germline): MNHNS, SASEGT. Trimming took off 2 bases at V and 4 bases at J, with 8 bases between the two ends. CDR3 in DNA: TGTGCCAGCAGTGAATTTAGTAGCTATGGCTACACCTTC. Its protein is CASSEFSSYGYTF.

V usage is TRBV5-6 and J usage is TRBJ1-5; TRBD1 matches 7 bases. The CDR3 is made up of 15 amino acids. CDR1 is SGHDT and CDR2 is YYEEEE in the germline V gene. Unmatched junction bases numbered 7, after V lost 4 bases and J lost 3 bases. This CDR3 is CASSPGTAFNQPQHF. DNA of the CDR3: TGTGCCAGCAGCCCAGGGACAGCCTTCAATCAGCCCCAGCATTTT.

The V call is TRBV5-1, the J call TRBJ2-1; perhaps TRBD1 as D (7 bases). CDR1 and CDR2 from the germline V gene are SGHRS and YFSETQ. Trimming removed 4 bases at V and 8 bases at J, with 19 bases between. CDR3 length: 15 residues. This CDR3 is CASSPDRVGGDEQFF. CDR3 sequence (DNA): TGCGCCAGCAGCCCTGACAGGGTCGGAGGGGATGAGCAGTTCTTC.

The chain links TRBV9 to TRBJ1-2; no reliable D call. The CDR3 totals 17 residues. Germline V CDR1 and CDR2: SGDLS, YYNGEE. V was clipped by 4 bases and J by 0 bases, with 19 bases between them. CDR3 loop: CASSPGSKPGSNYGYTF. The CDR3 DNA sequence: TGTGCCAGCAGCCCGGGGAGTAAACCGGGTTCTAACTATGGCTACACCTTC.

This CDR3 is CASSDTSGGAGELFF. The DNA for the CDR3 is TGCGCCAGCAGCGATACTAGCGGGGGGGCCGGGGAGCTGTTTTTT. The chain employs TRBV5-1 and TRBJ2-2, with 13 bases fitting TRBD2. The germline V gene encodes CDR1 SGHRS and CDR2 YFSETQ. V lost 4 bases and J lost 6; bases outside the gene matches: 3. The CDR3 totals 15 residues.

V is TRBV18 and J is TRBJ2-5; perhaps TRBD1 as D (6 bases). The germline V gene has CDR1 KGHSH and CDR2 LQKENI. The CDR3 spans 13 residues. The V and J ends lost 8 bases and 1 base respectively, with 11 bases between them. CDR3 residues: CASTGTTQETQYF. CDR3 DNA: TGTGCCAGCACCGGGACAACCCAAGAGACCCAGTACTTC.

This clone showed up just a few times. The chain joins TRBV2 to TRBJ2-1, with 12 bases identical to TRBD2. The CDR3 is 17 residues long. The junction had 11 bases not matched to a gene; V was cut back by 6 bases and J by 5 bases. The germline V gene has CDR1 SNHLY and CDR2 FYNNEI. The DNA of the CDR3 is TGTGCCAGCAGAGAAAGATCTAGCGGGGGGGGACACAATGAGCAGTTCTTC. Residues: CASRERSSGGGHNEQFF.

V usage is TRBV10-1 and J usage is TRBJ2-7; D may be TRBD2 (5 bases). The CDR3 extends over 16 amino acids. Germline V gene sequence: CDR1 WNHNN, CDR2 SYGVQD (reference sequence). V dropped 3 bases and J dropped 2 bases, with 17 bases sitting between them. CDR3 DNA sequence: TGCGCCAGCAGTGACGGTAGCGCGCGCGGGCCCTACGAGCAGTACTTC. It yields the protein CASSDGSARGPYEQYF.

This clone was recorded a few times. V is TRBV19 and J is TRBJ1-2; TRBD1 agrees at 9 bases. In germline, CDR1 is LNHDA, CDR2 SQIVND (reference sequence). The CDR3 covers 13 residues. V lost 4 bases to trimming and J lost 7 bases; unmatched junction nucleotides: 4. The CDR3 nucleotides are TGTGCCAGTAGTACGGGACAGGGCCGTGGCTACACCTTC. Translation: CASSTGQGRGYTF.

The J gene is TRBJ1-4, the V gene TRBV5-4; the D gene is possibly TRBD1 (5 bases). Trimming pared 4 bases from V and 4 bases from J, leaving 11 bases between. CDR1 is SGHNT and CDR2 is YYREEE in the germline V gene (reference sequence). This CDR3 has 14 amino acids. This CDR3 is CASSRGGGNEKLFF. The CDR3 coding sequence is TGTGCCAGCAGCCGGGGGGGTGGTAATGAAAAACTGTTTTTT.

The CDR3 DNA is TGCGCCAGCAGCTTGGCGAGGGCCAGCGAGAACACTGAAGCTTTCTTT. It yields the protein CASSLARASENTEAFF. The chain is built from TRBV5-1 and TRBJ1-1; unclear D gene. CDR3 length equals 16 residues. V lost 0 bases and J 1 base, leaving 13 bases between the germline ends. Germline CDR1 SGHRS, CDR2 YFSETQ.

The chain uses TRBV30 and TRBJ1-5; D is undetermined. Between the trimmed V and J ends, which lost 4 bases and 4 bases, there was a span of 14 bases. Germline assignment: CDR1 GTSNPN and CDR2 SVGIG (reference sequence). This CDR3 has 14 residues. The CDR3 loop is CAWTGSSRNQPQHF. The CDR3 DNA reads as TGTGCCTGGACCGGGAGTAGTAGGAATCAGCCCCAGCATTTT.

This rearrangement joins TRBV11-2 to TRBJ2-1, with TRBD1 as a possible D gene (6 bases). Germline CDR1 is SGHAT and CDR2 is FQNNGV. The CDR3 totals 18 residues. Trimming took 2 bases from V and 0 from J, leaving 17 bases between them. The CDR3 DNA reads TGTGCCAGCAGCTTATTATCGACAGGTGAAAGCTCCTACAATGAGCAGTTCTTC. Translation gives CASSLLSTGESSYNEQFF.

Note on this clone: The junction does not match germline at one end; this may be a read error. The chain combines TRBV6-1 with TRBJ2-7; D perhaps matches TRBD1 (6 bases). CDR3 length equals 14 residues. The V gene's germline CDR1 is MNHNS and CDR2 SASEGT. CDR3: CASSEDRLSYEQYF. CDR3 nucleotides: TGTGCCAGCAGCGAAGACAGGTTATCCTACGAGCAGTACTTC.

This chain connects TRBV11-1 to TRBJ1-6, with D unresolved. The V gene's germline CDR1 is SGHAT and CDR2 FQDESV (reference sequence). This CDR3 is 15 amino acids long. The V end lost 1 base, the J end lost 6 bases, and 10 bases lay between the germline ends. CDR3 in amino acids: CASSLDPAINSPLHF. DNA of the CDR3: TGTGCCAGCAGCTTAGACCCCGCGATTAATTCACCCCTCCACTTT.

This chain links TRBV10-3 with TRBJ1-1, with 7 bases identical to TRBD1. The CDR3 contains 14 residues. Germline V CDR1 and CDR2: ENHRY, SYGVKD. The V segment lost 3 bases and the J segment 5 bases; nucleotides outside the gene matches: 6. CDR3 residues: CAISETGASTEAFF. CDR3 sequence (DNA): TGTGCCATCAGTGAAACAGGGGCGTCGACTGAAGCTTTCTTT.

This chain links TRBV11-2 with TRBJ2-1, with D possibly matching TRBD2 (6 bases). The CDR3 runs to 17 residues. The V gene lost 2 bases and the J gene lost 1 base, with 15 bases spanning the gap. The germline CDR1 and CDR2 sequences are SGHAT and FQNNGV. The chain's CDR3 is CASSLPLGGASYNEQFF. Here the CDR3 DNA reads TGTGCCAGCAGCTTACCGCTTGGCGGGGCATCCTACAATGAGCAGTTCTTC.

The chain joins TRBV7-9 to TRBJ1-2; D gene uncertain. The CDR3 runs 14 residues. V shed 6 bases and J shed 3 bases, with 14 bases lying between them. Germline V gives CDR1 SEHNR, CDR2 FQNEAQ (reference sequence). This CDR3 reads CASRRGFPDYGYTF. Written as DNA, the CDR3 is TGTGCCAGCAGGCGGGGTTTTCCCGACTATGGCTACACCTTC.

The V call is TRBV7-3, the J call TRBJ1-1; D unresolved. CDR3 length equals 15 residues. Trimming pared 1 base from V and 3 bases from J, leaving 12 bases between. Germline values: CDR1 SGHTA, CDR2 FQGTGA. The DNA for the CDR3 is TGTGCCAGCAGCTTAAGGCCAGGCGGGGACACTGAAGCTTTCTTT. Amino acid sequence: CASSLRPGGDTEAFF.

V is TRBV3-1 (or the pseudogene TRBV3-2) and J is TRBJ1-1; D gene unclear. V was pared by 5 bases and J by 1 base, with 8 bases between. This CDR3 spans 13 amino acids. CDR1 LGHDT and CDR2 YNNKEL come from the germline V gene (reference sequence). CDR3 sequence: CASSRTGNTEAFF. CDR3 DNA: TGTGCCAGCAGCAGAACCGGGAACACTGAAGCTTTCTTT.

This clone was counted a single time. This chain uses TRBV29-1 with TRBJ1-4; 8 bases are shared with TRBD1. The junction had 7 bases not matched to a gene; V was cut back by 4 bases and J by 6 bases. The CDR3 has 14 amino acids. CDR1 and CDR2 from the germline V gene are SQVTM and ANQGSEA. The CDR3 coding sequence is TGCAGCGTTGCTACAGGGGGGGGGTATGAAAAACTGTTTTTT. This translates into CSVATGGGYEKLFF.

The rearrangement uses TRBV19 and TRBJ2-7, with D possibly being TRBD2 (6 bases). V was cut by 7 bases and J by 0 bases, with 10 bases left in between. The CDR3 totals 13 residues. Looked up from germline, CDR1 is LNHDA and CDR2 is SQIVND (reference sequence). In DNA, the CDR3 is TGTGCCAGTAAAGCCGGGAGCTCCTACGAGCAGTACTTC. Residues: CASKAGSSYEQYF.

This sequence joins TRBV6-5 and TRBJ1-2; D is perhaps TRBD1 (6 bases). The CDR3 runs 13 residues. The germline gives CDR1 MNHEY, CDR2 SVGAGI. Trimming took 4 bases from V and 7 from J, leaving 13 bases between them. The CDR3 is CASSFQGPGGYTF. In DNA, the CDR3 is TGTGCCAGCAGTTTTCAGGGGCCTGGTGGCTACACCTTC.

This chain joins TRBV30 and TRBJ1-2; tentatively, D is TRBD1 (6 bases). CDR1 is GTSNPN, CDR2 SVGIG, per germline (reference sequence). The CDR3 is made up of 14 amino acids. V was trimmed by 1 base and J by 4 bases, leaving 13 bases between them. The CDR3 loop is CAWSADSSIYGYTF. DNA of the CDR3: TGTGCCTGGAGTGCGGACAGTTCTATCTATGGCTACACCTTC.

The chain has TRBV5-4 and TRBJ2-1; 9 bases are shared with TRBD1. The V gene end was trimmed by 2 bases and the J gene end by 5 bases; junction bases not matched to a gene: 5. The CDR3 has 15 amino acids. In germline, CDR1 is SGHNT, CDR2 YYREEE (reference sequence). The CDR3, as DNA: TGTGCCAGCAGCTTCGGGACAGGGAGCAACAATGAGCAGTTCTTC. Encoded protein: CASSFGTGSNNEQFF.

CDR3 loop: CASSYGSGGFEQYF. As DNA, the CDR3 is TGTGCCAGCAGTTACGGTAGCGGGGGTTTTGAGCAGTACTTC. J is TRBJ2-7 and V is TRBV6-6; 9 bases line up with TRBD2. CDR1 MNHNY and CDR2 SVGAGI come from the germline V gene (reference sequence). Trimming at V came to 2 bases and at J to 7 bases, leaving 6 bases not matched to a gene. The CDR3 has 14 amino acids.

The chain carries TRBV28 and TRBJ1-4, with 7 bases aligning to TRBD1. The germline CDR1 and CDR2 sequences are MDHEN and SYDVKM. J was trimmed by 8 bases and V by 6 bases; bases with no gene match: 12. The CDR3 loop spans 15 amino acids. The CDR3 protein is CASSQMSGGREKLFF. The CDR3 DNA is TGTGCCAGCAGCCAAATGTCAGGGGGGCGGGAAAAACTGTTTTTT.

This chain joins TRBV5-4 and TRBJ2-3; a weak D match, TRBD2 (6 bases). CDR1 and CDR2 (germline): SGHNT, YYREEE (reference sequence). CDR3 size: 16 residues. V was pared by 3 bases and J by 1 base, with 15 bases between. CDR3 in DNA: TGTGCCAGCAGCTCGATTATGGGGGGAGGCACAGATACGCAGTATTTT. This sequence encodes CASSSIMGGGTDTQYF.